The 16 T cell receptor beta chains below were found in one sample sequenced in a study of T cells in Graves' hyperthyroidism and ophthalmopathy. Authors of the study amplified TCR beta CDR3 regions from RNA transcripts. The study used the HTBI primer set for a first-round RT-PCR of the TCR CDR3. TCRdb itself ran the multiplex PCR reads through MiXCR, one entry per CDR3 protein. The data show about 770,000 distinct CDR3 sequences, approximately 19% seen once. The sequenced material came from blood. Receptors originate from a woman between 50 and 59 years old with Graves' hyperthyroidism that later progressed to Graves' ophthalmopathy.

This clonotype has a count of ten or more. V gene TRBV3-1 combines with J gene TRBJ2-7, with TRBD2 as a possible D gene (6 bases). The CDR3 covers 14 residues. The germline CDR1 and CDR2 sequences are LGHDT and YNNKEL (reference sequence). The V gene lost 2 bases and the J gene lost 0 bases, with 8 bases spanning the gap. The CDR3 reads CASSQSGLSYEQYF. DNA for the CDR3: TGTGCCAGCAGCCAAAGCGGGCTCTCCTACGAGCAGTACTTC.

The CDR3 DNA sequence: TGTGCTAGTGGTTTTGTAGGGGCCAGCAATCAGCCCCAGCATTTT. It translates to CASGFVGASNQPQHF. V gene TRBV12-5 combines with J gene TRBJ1-5, with D possibly TRBD1 on 5 matching bases. The CDR3 runs 15 residues. V dropped 3 bases and J dropped 1 base, with 10 bases sitting between them. The germline CDR1 and CDR2 sequences are LGHNT and FRNRAP.

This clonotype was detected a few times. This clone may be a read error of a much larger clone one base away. CDR3: CASSLDWDTEAFF. In nucleotides, the CDR3 is TGTGCCAGCAGCTTAGACTGGGACACTGAAGCTTTCTTT. V gene TRBV7-9 combines with J gene TRBJ1-1; D gene unclear. CDR1 and CDR2 (germline): SEHNR, FQNEAQ (reference sequence). CDR3 length: 13 residues. V lost 1 base and J 3 bases, leaving 6 bases between the germline ends.

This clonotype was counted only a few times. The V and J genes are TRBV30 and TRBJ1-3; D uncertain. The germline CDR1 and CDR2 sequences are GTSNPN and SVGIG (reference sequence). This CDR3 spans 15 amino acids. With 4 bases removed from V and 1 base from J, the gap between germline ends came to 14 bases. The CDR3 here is CAWTLESRSGNTIYF. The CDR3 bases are TGTGCCTGGACCTTGGAGAGCCGTTCTGGAAACACCATATATTTT.

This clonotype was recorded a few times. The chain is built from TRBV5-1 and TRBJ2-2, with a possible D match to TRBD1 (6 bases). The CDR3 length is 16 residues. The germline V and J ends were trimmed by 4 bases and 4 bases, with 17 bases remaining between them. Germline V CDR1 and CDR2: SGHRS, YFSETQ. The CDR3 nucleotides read TGCGCCAGCAGCGACCTCAGGGGTGCGGCCACCGGGGAGCTGTTTTTT. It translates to CASSDLRGAATGELFF.

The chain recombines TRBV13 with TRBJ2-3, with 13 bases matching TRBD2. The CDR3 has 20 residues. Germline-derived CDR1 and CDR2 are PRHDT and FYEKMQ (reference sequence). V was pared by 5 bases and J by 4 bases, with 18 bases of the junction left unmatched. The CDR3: CASSPNAGTSGVWVADTQYF. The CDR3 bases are TGTGCCAGCAGCCCAAACGCTGGGACTAGCGGGGTTTGGGTGGCAGATACGCAGTATTTT.

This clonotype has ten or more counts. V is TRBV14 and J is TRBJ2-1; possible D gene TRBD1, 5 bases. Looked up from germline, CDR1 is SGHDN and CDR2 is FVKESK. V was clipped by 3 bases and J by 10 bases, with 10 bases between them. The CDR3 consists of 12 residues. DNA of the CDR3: TGTGCCAGCAGCCAGTCAGGGTACGAGCAGTTCTTC. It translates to CASSQSGYEQFF.

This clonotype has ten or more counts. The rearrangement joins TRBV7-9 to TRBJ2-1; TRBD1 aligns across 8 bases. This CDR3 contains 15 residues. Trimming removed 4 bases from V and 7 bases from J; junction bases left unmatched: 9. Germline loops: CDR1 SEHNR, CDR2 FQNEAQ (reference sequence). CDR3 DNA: TGTGCCAGCAGCTCGGACAGGGTGAAATTTAATGAGCAGTTCTTC. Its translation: CASSSDRVKFNEQFF.

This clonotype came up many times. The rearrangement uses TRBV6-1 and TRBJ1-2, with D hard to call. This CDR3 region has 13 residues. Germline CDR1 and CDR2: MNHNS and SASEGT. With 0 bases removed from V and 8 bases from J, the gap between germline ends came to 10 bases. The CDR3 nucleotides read TGTGCCAGCAGTGAAGCGCCACATCGGGGCTACACCTTC. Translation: CASSEAPHRGYTF.

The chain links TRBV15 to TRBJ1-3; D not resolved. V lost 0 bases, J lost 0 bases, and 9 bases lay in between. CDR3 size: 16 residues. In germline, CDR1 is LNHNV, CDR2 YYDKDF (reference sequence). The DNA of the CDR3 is TGTGCCACCAGCAGAGATCTTTCCTTCTCTGGAAACACCATATATTTT. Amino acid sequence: CATSRDLSFSGNTIYF.

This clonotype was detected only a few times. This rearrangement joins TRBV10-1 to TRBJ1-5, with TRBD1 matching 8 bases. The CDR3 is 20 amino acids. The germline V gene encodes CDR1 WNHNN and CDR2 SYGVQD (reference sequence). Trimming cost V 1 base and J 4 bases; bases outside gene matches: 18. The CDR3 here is CASSEFSAGGLQRDNQPQHF. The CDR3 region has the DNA TGCGCCAGCAGTGAGTTCTCGGCAGGGGGCCTTCAAAGAGATAATCAGCCCCAGCATTTT.

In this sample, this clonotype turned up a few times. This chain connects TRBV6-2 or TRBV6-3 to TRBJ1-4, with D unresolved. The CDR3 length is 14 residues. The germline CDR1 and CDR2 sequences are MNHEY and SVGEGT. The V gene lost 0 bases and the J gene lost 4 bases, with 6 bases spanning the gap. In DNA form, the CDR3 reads TGTGCCAGCAGTTACTCGCGTCTTAATGAAAAACTGTTTTTT. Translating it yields CASSYSRLNEKLFF.

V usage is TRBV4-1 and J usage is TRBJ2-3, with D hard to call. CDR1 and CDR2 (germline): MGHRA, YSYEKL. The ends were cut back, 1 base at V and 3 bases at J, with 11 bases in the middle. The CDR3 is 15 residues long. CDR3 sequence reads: CASSQAVERTDTQYF. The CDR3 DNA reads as TGCGCCAGCAGCCAAGCCGTAGAAAGGACAGATACGCAGTATTTT.

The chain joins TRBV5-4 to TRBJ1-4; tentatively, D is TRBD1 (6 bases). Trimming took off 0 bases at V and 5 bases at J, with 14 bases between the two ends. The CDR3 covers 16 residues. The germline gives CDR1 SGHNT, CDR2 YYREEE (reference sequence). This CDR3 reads CASSLDEGGTNEKLFF. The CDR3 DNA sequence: TGTGCCAGCAGCTTGGATGAGGGTGGGACAAATGAAAAACTGTTTTTT.

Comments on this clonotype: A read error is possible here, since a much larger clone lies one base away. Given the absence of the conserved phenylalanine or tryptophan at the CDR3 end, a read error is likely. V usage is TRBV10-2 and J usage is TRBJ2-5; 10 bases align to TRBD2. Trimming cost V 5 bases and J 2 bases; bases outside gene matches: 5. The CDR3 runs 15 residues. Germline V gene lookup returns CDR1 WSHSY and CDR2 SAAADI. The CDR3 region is CASSIAGGRQETQYL. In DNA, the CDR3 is TGCGCCAGCAGTATAGCGGGGGGAAGACAAGAGACCCAGTACCTC.

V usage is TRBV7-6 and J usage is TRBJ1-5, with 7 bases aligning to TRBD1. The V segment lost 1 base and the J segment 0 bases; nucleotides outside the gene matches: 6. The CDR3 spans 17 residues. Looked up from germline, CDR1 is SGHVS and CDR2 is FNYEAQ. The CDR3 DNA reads TGTGCCAGCAGCTTAGAGGGCAGGGGGTCTAGCAATCAGCCCCAGCATTTT. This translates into CASSLEGRGSSNQPQHF.